These 25 T cell receptor beta chains were all obtained from the same sample, sequenced in a study of shared clonotypes between healthy human individuals. It was CD45RO-negative cells, positively selected for CCR7, that made up naive CD8 cells, with terminally differentiated effector memory CD45RA+ cells excluded. Sequencing used immunoSEQ multiplex PCR; TCRdb keeps in-frame clones, though not all of them. There are more than 2 million clones in the sample; 85% to 95% occur only once, and more than 1.5% lies in the top ten. The source material was naive CD8+ T cells from PBMCs. The receptors derive from a man aged 18-30 years in good health. Some clones in this sample may be carry-over from other donors' samples.

This chain connects TRBV28 to TRBJ2-1; 9 bases agree with TRBD2. Per the germline V gene, CDR1 is MDHEN and CDR2 is SYDVKM. V trimming: 6 bases; J trimming: 6 bases; junction bases outside the gene matches: 9. CDR3 length: 15 residues. The CDR3 region is CASSPLAGGSNEQFF. In DNA, the CDR3 is TGTGCCAGCAGCCCCCTGGCGGGAGGGTCCAATGAGCAGTTCTTC.

About this clone itself: At the DNA level, this CDR3 is encoded by other sequences in the same sample as well. The chain employs TRBV5-1 and TRBJ2-7, with 7 nucleotides matching TRBD1. Germline CDR1 is SGHRS and CDR2 is YFSETQ. The CDR3 contains 14 residues. J was trimmed by 3 bases and V by 0 bases; bases with no gene match: 3. CDR3 DNA sequence: TGCGCCAGCAGCTTGGGACAGGGCAACTACGAGCAGTACTTC. This gives the protein CASSLGQGNYEQYF.

This clone was seen only once. V and J are TRBV6-6 and TRBJ1-5; 7 bases align to TRBD1. J lost 4 bases, V lost 5 bases, and 11 bases had no gene match. This CDR3 is 16 amino acids long. Per the germline V gene, CDR1 is MNHNY and CDR2 is SVGAGI (reference sequence). CDR3 nucleotide sequence: TGTGCCAGCAGTCTTACCCCGGGACAGCTTAATCAGCCCCAGCATTTT. It yields the protein CASSLTPGQLNQPQHF.

The rearrangement uses TRBV7-6 and TRBJ1-4; D perhaps matches TRBD1 (6 bases). CDR1 and CDR2 from the germline V gene are SGHVS and FNYEAQ. V lost 1 base and J lost 0, with 9 bases in between. This CDR3 comprises 16 residues. CDR3 amino acids: CASSLEGDTTNEKLFF. The DNA for the CDR3 is TGTGCCAGCAGCTTAGAAGGGGACACAACTAATGAAAAACTGTTTTTT.

The chain uses TRBV10-3 and TRBJ1-2; TRBD1 matches 10 bases. The CDR3 consists of 14 residues. V gave up 6 bases and J gave up 3 bases; unmatched junction bases: 4. Germline values: CDR1 ENHRY, CDR2 SYGVKD. The CDR3 protein is CAIRGQGGYYGYTF. Here the CDR3 DNA reads TGTGCCATCAGAGGACAGGGGGGATACTATGGCTACACCTTC.

V gene TRBV12-5 combines with J gene TRBJ2-2; D gene ambiguous. V lost 4 bases and J lost 7, with 7 bases in between. Germline CDR1 LGHNT, CDR2 FRNRAP. The CDR3 is 12 amino acids. The chain's CDR3 is CASGSRYGELFF. Here the CDR3 DNA reads TGTGCTAGTGGTTCCCGTTACGGGGAGCTGTTTTTT.

The chain uses TRBV4-1 and TRBJ2-7; 12 positions agree with TRBD2. This CDR3 has 16 residues. Germline CDR1 is MGHRA and CDR2 is YSYEKL. Trimming took 1 base from V and 1 from J; bases not matched to a gene: 2. CDR3 nucleotides: TGCGCCAGCAGCCAAGTAGGACTAGCGGGATCCTACGAGCAGTACTTC. This gives the protein CASSQVGLAGSYEQYF.

A single count supports this clone. The CDR3 bases are TGTGCCAGAAGCTTAGGCAGGGCTATCGGCACTGAAGCTTTCTTT. Translated: CARSLGRAIGTEAFF. The J gene is TRBJ1-1, the V gene TRBV7-5; the table assigns TRBD1, which was not confirmed against the DNA. TRBV7-5 is an annotated pseudogene. The length of the CDR3 is 15 residues.

CDR3 DNA sequence: TGTGCCAGCAGCTCCCCCGAGGAGACCTACGAGCAGTACTTC. Amino acids: CASSSPEETYEQYF. The genes are TRBV7-3 and TRBJ2-7; no reliable D call. V was pared by 4 bases and J by 2 bases, with 12 bases between. Germline assignment: CDR1 SGHTA and CDR2 FQGTGA. This CDR3 has 14 amino acids.

This chain joins TRBV13 and TRBJ1-3; D is unresolved. Germline assignment: CDR1 PRHDT and CDR2 FYEKMQ (reference sequence). The CDR3 totals 15 residues. V gave up 4 bases and J gave up 0 bases, with 10 bases separating them. The CDR3 nucleotides read TGTGCCAGCAGCTACACCCGGAACTCTGGAAACACCATATATTTT. Translating gives CASSYTRNSGNTIYF.

The chain carries TRBV11-2 and TRBJ2-7, with 10 positions matching TRBD2. Trimming at V came to 3 bases and at J to 6 bases, leaving 8 bases not matched to a gene. Germline CDR1 SGHAT, CDR2 FQNNGV. The CDR3 has 15 residues. CDR3 sequence: CASSFGTSAMLEQYF. The DNA for the CDR3 is TGTGCCAGCAGCTTCGGGACTAGCGCTATGCTCGAGCAGTACTTC.

The V and J genes are TRBV9 and TRBJ1-2; 10 bases are shared with TRBD1. Germline trimming cut 2 bases from V and 4 bases from J; bases unmatched to any gene: 5. The CDR3 runs to 15 residues. Germline CDR1 SGDLS, CDR2 YYNGEE. Written as DNA, the CDR3 is TGTGCCAGCAGCGTGCCGGGACAGGGGCTCTATGGCTACACCTTC. Translating it yields CASSVPGQGLYGYTF.

This chain connects TRBV28 to TRBJ2-1; possibly TRBD1 or TRBD2 for D (5 bases each). CDR1 and CDR2 (germline): MDHEN, SYDVKM. The CDR3 is made up of 14 amino acids. Deletions cut 3 bases from V and 9 bases from J, with 15 bases between. In DNA, the CDR3 is TGTGCCAGCAGTTTCGAGACACAAGGGACTGAGCAGTTCTTC. It encodes CASSFETQGTEQFF. Full variable domain (outside the CDR3, taken from reference TRBV28 and TRBJ2-1): DVKVTQSSRYLVKRTGEKVFLECVQDMDHENMFWYRQDPGLGLRLIYFSYDVKMKEKGDIPEGYSVSREKKERFSLILESASTNQTSMYLCASSFETQGTEQFFGPGTRLTVL.

As regards this clone: The same CDR3 can be traced to other DNA sequences in this sample. The chain recombines TRBV10-3 with TRBJ1-1; D gene ambiguous. This CDR3 has 12 residues. The V end was cut by 6 bases, the J end by 1 base, with 6 bases between. The V gene's germline CDR1 is ENHRY and CDR2 SYGVKD. The CDR3 DNA reads as TGTGCCATCAGGCTTGGGAACACTGAAGCTTTCTTT. It translates to CAIRLGNTEAFF.

This clone was recorded once. Other DNA sequences of this sample code for an identical CDR3. The chain carries TRBV27 and TRBJ2-7; a weak D match, TRBD2 (6 bases). CDR3 length: 14 amino acids. The V end was cut by 5 bases, the J end by 3 bases, with 14 bases between. Germline assignment: CDR1 MNHEY and CDR2 SMNVEV (reference sequence). The CDR3 sequence is CASSPGTGGYEQYF. CDR3 nucleotide sequence: TGTGCCAGCAGTCCCGGGACCGGGGGCTACGAGCAGTACTTC.

The gene calls are TRBV7-9 and TRBJ2-7; 9 positions agree with TRBD2. The trim removed 3 bases at V and 0 bases at J, leaving 9 bases unmatched. This CDR3 contains 17 residues. Germline lookup yields CDR1 SEHNR and CDR2 FQNEAQ (reference sequence). The CDR3 reads CASSFLPLAGYSYEQYF. The CDR3 DNA is TGTGCCAGCAGCTTCCTCCCCCTAGCGGGGTACTCCTACGAGCAGTACTTC.

This clone came up once. This chain uses TRBV11-2 with TRBJ1-1, with 9 bases that match TRBD1. Germline V gives CDR1 SGHAT, CDR2 FQNNGV. The V segment lost 5 bases and the J segment 9 bases; nucleotides outside the gene matches: 10. The CDR3 consists of 14 residues. Written as DNA, the CDR3 is TGTGCCAGCAGCCCACCCACCGACAGGGGGAAAGCTTTCTTT. Amino acid sequence: CASSPPTDRGKAFF.

The chain carries TRBV5-5 and TRBJ1-5, with TRBD1 identical over 8 bases. V gave up 1 base and J gave up 1 base; unmatched junction bases: 13. Germline CDR1 SGHKS, CDR2 YYEKEE (reference sequence). This CDR3 region has 19 residues. The CDR3 sequence: CASSLIPGGLPGSNQPQHF. The DNA for the CDR3 is TGTGCCAGCAGCTTGATTCCAGGGGGCTTACCCGGAAGCAATCAGCCCCAGCATTTT.

The V gene is TRBV5-6, the J gene TRBJ2-4, with D hard to call. The V gene lost 0 bases and the J gene lost 6 bases, with 1 base spanning the gap. CDR1 is SGHDT and CDR2 is YYEEEE in the germline V gene. The CDR3 is made up of 11 amino acids. CDR3 residues: CASSLGNIQYF. CDR3 DNA sequence: TGTGCCAGCAGCTTGGGAAACATTCAGTACTTC.

In this sample, this clone turned up once. CDR3 DNA sequence: TGTGCCAGCAGCTTGCGTTCCGACTCTGGGGCCAACGTCCTGACTTTC. The encoded protein is CASSLRSDSGANVLTF. The rearrangement joins TRBV11-3 to TRBJ2-6, with D uncertain. V lost 3 bases and J 0 bases, leaving 9 bases between the germline ends. The CDR3 has 16 amino acids. Germline loops: CDR1 SGHNT, CDR2 YENEEA.

A single count supports this clone. The chain employs TRBV5-4 and TRBJ2-1, with TRBD2 identical over 12 bases. The germline gives CDR1 SGHNT, CDR2 YYREEE (reference sequence). The CDR3 has 16 residues. Trimming cost V 3 bases and J 4 bases; bases outside gene matches: 5. This chain's CDR3 is CASSSLLAGGYNEQFF. The CDR3 DNA reads as TGTGCCAGCAGCTCATTACTAGCGGGAGGTTACAATGAGCAGTTCTTC.

DNA for the CDR3: TGTGCCAGCAGTTTATCGTCGGCCGCCATGGGGGCTTTCTTT. Translating gives CASSLSSAAMGAFF. The chain has TRBV27 and TRBJ1-1; D uncertain. The CDR3 extends over 14 amino acids. Germline assignment: CDR1 MNHEY and CDR2 SMNVEV (reference sequence). V lost 0 bases, J lost 11 bases, and 16 bases lay in between.

This chain uses TRBV14 with TRBJ2-2, with 7 nucleotides matching TRBD2. CDR1 is SGHDN, CDR2 FVKESK, per germline. This CDR3 contains 17 residues. Trimming at V came to 1 base and at J to 1 base, leaving 6 bases not matched to a gene. The CDR3: CASSQVASGVNTGELFF. The CDR3 DNA reads TGTGCCAGCAGCCAAGTGGCTAGCGGCGTGAACACCGGGGAGCTGTTTTTT.

With respect to this clone: The same CDR3 is also encoded by other DNA sequences in this sample. The rearrangement links TRBV15 to TRBJ1-4; 9 bases align to TRBD1. The CDR3 contains 14 residues. V shed 3 bases, J shed 8 bases, and the junction held 4 bases outside the gene matches. Germline V CDR1 and CDR2: LNHNV, YYDKDF (reference sequence). The CDR3 reads CATSRDRGSEKLFF. The DNA of the CDR3 is TGTGCCACCAGCAGGGACAGGGGTAGCGAAAAACTGTTTTTT.

V usage is TRBV4-3 and J usage is TRBJ2-1, with D possibly matching TRBD2 (6 bases). The CDR3 consists of 18 residues. Per germline, CDR1 LGHNA and CDR2 YSLEER. V was cut by 2 bases and J by 4 bases, with 21 bases left in between. The CDR3 DNA sequence: TGCGCCAGCAGCCAATTTGCCCTGGCCGGGGGTGGGTACAATGAGCAGTTCTTC. Its translation is CASSQFALAGGGYNEQFF.